These 3 T cell receptor beta chains share one sample of origin, sequenced in a study of cytomegalovirus exposure and HLA in healthy donors. Measured with immunoSEQ multiplex PCR; TCRdb has only the in-frame clones, and not every one. The sample has 100,000 to 150,000 clones; more than 95% are singletons. Sequenced input: PBMCs. All receptors come from a man younger than 35 in good health and CMV-seronegative.

The rearrangement joins TRBV29-1 to TRBJ2-4; unclear D gene. Germline V gene sequence: CDR1 SQVTM, CDR2 ANQGSEA. This CDR3 has 15 amino acids. The CDR3 protein is CSSLIKSGAKNIQYF. Here the CDR3 DNA reads TGCTCCAGCTTAATCAAGTCCGGGGCCAAAAACATTCAGTACTTC.

The chain carries TRBV4-3 and TRBJ2-1; D possibly corresponds to TRBD1 (6 bases). Germline V gene sequence: CDR1 LGHNA, CDR2 YSLEER. The CDR3 has 16 residues. V lost 0 bases, J lost 8 bases, and 17 bases lay in between. CDR3 DNA sequence: TGCGCCAGCAGCCAAGATAGGATACAGGGTAACGATGAGCAGTTCTTC. Encoded protein: CASSQDRIQGNDEQFF.

The rearrangement links TRBV25-1 to TRBJ2-5; 7 nucleotides line up with TRBD2. There are 15 residues in the CDR3. V lost 3 bases, J lost 8 bases, and 12 bases stayed unmatched. Germline V gives CDR1 MGHDK, CDR2 SYGVNS. Here the CDR3 DNA reads TGTGCCAGCAGTGACGGAGCTAGCGGCTCAGGAACCCAGTACTTC. Translating it yields CASSDGASGSGTQYF.